The present T cell receptor beta chain was sequenced within a study of blood T cell repertoires in COVID-19. The wider study: Both acute and convalescent COVID-19 samples were obtained from the United States, Italy and Spain. Sample material is recorded as cDNA or gDNA derived from T cells, B-cell-depleted T cells, or PBMCs.

In the study's own analysis: For nucleated cells, counts were estimated from reference gene primer amplification. Profiled with immunoSEQ multiplex PCR; TCRdb holds only in-frame clones, not every one. That table supplies the V and J calls and clone size; D and trimming were determined from the DNA. This table has 50,000 to 70,000 clones, around 76% appearing once. This CDR3 is built from 14 residues. V lost 2 bases and J 2 bases, leaving 9 bases between the germline ends. Germline loops: CDR1 MNHNS, CDR2 SASEGT. Sequencing input: peripheral blood. This receptor was identified in a man between 45 and 60 years old with active or convalescent COVID-19. This chain links TRBV6-1 with TRBJ1-2; possibly TRBD1 for D (5 bases). CDR3 nucleotides: TGTGCCAGCAGTGAAATGCCAGGGAACTATGGCTACACCTTC. Translation gives CASSEMPGNYGYTF.